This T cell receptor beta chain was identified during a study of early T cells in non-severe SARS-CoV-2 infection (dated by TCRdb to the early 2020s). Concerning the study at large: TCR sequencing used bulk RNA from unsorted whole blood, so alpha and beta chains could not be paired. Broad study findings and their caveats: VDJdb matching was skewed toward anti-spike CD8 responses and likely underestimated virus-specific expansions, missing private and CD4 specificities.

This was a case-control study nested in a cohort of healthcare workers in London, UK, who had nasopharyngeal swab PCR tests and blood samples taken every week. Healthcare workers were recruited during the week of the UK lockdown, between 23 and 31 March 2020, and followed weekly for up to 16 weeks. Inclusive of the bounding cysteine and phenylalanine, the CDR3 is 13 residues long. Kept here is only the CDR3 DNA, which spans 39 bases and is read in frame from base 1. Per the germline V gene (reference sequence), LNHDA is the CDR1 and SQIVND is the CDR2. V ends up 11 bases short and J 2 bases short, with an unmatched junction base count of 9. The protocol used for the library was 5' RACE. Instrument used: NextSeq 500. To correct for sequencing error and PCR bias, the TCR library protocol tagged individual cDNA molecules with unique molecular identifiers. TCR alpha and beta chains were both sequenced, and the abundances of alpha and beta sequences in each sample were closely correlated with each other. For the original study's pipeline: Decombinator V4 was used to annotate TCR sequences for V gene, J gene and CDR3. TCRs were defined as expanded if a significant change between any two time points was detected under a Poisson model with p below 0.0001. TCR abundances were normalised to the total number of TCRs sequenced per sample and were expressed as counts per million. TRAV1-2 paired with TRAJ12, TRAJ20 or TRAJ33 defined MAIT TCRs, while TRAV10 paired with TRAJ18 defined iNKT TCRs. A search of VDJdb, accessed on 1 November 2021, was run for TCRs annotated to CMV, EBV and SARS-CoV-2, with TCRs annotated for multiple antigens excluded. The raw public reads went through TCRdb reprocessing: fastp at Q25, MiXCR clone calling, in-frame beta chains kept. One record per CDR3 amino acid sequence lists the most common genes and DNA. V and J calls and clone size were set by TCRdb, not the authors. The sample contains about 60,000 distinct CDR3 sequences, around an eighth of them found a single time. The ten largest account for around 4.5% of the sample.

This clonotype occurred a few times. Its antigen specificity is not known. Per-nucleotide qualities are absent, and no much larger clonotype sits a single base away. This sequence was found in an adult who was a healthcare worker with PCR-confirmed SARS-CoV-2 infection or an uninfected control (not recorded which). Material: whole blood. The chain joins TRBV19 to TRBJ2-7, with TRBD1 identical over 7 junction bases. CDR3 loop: CAASQGRAYEQYF. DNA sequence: TGTGCCGCCTCACAGGGGCGCGCCTACGAGCAGTACTTC.